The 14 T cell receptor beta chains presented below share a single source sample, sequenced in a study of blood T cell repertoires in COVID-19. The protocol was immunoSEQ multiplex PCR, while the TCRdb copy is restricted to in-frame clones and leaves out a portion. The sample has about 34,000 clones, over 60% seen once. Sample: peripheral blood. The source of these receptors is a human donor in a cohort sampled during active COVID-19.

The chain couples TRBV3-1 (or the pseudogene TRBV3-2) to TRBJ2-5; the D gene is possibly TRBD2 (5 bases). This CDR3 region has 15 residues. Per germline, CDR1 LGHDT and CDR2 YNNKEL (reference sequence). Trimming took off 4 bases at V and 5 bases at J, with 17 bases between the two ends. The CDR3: CASSRRLRTGETQYF. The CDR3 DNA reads TGTGCCAGCAGCCGCCGCCTACGTACGGGGGAGACCCAGTACTTC.

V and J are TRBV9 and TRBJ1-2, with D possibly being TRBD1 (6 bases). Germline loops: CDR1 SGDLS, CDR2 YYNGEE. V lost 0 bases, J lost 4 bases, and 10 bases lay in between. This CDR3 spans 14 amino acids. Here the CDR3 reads CASSVAGGRYGYTF. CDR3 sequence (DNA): TGTGCCAGCAGCGTAGCGGGGGGGCGCTATGGCTACACCTTC.

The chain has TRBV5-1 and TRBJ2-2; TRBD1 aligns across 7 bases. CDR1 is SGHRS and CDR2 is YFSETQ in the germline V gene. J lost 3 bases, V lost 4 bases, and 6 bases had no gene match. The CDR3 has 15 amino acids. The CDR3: CASSQKTGHTGELFF. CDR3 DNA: TGCGCCAGCAGCCAAAAGACAGGGCACACCGGGGAGCTGTTTTTT. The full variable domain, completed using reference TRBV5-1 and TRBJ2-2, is KAGVTQTPRYLIKTRGQQVTLSCSPISGHRSVSWYQQTPGQGLQFLFEYFSETQRNKGNFPGRFSGRQFSNSRSEMNVSTLELGDSALYLCASSQKTGHTGELFFGEGSRLTVL.

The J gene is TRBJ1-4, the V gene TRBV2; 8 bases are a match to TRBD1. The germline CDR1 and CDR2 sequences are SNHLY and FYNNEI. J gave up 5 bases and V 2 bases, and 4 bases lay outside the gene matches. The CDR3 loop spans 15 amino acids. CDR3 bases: TGTGCCAGCAGTGAAACAGGGGGACGAAATGAAAAACTGTTTTTT. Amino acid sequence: CASSETGGRNEKLFF.

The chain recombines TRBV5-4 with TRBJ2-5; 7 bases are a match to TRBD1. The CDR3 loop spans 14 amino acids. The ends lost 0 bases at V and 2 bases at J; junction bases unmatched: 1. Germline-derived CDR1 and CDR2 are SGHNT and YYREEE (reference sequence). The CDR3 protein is CASSLDRGQETQYF. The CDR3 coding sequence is TGTGCCAGCAGCTTGGACAGGGGTCAAGAGACCCAGTACTTC.

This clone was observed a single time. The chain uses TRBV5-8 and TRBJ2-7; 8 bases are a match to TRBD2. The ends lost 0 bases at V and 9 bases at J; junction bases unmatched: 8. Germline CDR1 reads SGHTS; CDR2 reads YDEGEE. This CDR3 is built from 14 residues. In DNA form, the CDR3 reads TGTGCCAGCAGCTTGGGTCTGACTAGCGATTGGCAGTACTTC. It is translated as CASSLGLTSDWQYF.

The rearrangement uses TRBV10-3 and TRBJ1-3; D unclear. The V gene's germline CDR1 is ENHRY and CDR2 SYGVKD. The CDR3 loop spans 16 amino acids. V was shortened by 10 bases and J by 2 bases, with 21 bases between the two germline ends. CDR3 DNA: TGTGCCAGCTCGCTGGCGAGAGGTAGTACTGGAAACACCATATATTTT. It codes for CASSLARGSTGNTIYF.

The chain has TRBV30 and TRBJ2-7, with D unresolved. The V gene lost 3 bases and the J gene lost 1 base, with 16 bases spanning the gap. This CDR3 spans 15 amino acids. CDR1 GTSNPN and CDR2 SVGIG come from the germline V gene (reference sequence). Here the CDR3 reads CAWRGHGGPSYEQYF. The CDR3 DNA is TGTGCCTGGAGAGGCCATGGCGGTCCTTCCTACGAGCAGTACTTC.

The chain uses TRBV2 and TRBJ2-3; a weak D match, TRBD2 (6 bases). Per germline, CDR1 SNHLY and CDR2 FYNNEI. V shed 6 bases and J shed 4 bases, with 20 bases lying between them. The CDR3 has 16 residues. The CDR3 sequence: CASSARIAPGADTQYF. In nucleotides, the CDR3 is TGTGCCAGCAGCGCTCGGATCGCGCCGGGGGCAGATACGCAGTATTTT.

In DNA form, the CDR3 reads TGTGCCAGCAGCTTAAGTGGGCCCGGCACAGATACGCAGTATTTT. Translated, it gives CASSLSGPGTDTQYF. V and J are TRBV7-3 and TRBJ2-3; D not resolved. Germline V gene data show CDR1 as SGHTA and CDR2 as FQGTGA. This CDR3 contains 15 residues. V dropped 1 base and J dropped 1 base, with 9 bases sitting between them.

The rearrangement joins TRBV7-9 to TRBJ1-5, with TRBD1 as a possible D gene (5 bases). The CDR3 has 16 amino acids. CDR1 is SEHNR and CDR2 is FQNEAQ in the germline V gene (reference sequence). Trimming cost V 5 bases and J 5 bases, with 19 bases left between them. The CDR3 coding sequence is TGTGCCAGCAGCACAGCAGGGATTGGATCGGATCAGCCCCAGCATTTT. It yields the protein CASSTAGIGSDQPQHF.

The CDR3 loop reads CASRYDRGRNDGYTF. DNA of the CDR3: TGTGCCAGCAGGTACGACAGGGGGCGGAATGATGGCTACACCTTC. This sequence joins TRBV2 and TRBJ1-2, with 10 bases aligning to TRBD1. With 6 bases clipped from V and 6 bases from J, the junction kept 10 bases outside the gene matches. The CDR3 extends over 15 amino acids. Germline V gene data show CDR1 as SNHLY and CDR2 as FYNNEI.

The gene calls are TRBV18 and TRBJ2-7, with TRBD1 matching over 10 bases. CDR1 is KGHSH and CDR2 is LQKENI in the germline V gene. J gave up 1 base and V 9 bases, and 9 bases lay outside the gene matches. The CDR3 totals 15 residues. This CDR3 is CASSTPGQGSYEQYF. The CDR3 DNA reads TGTGCCAGTTCGACCCCGGGACAGGGGTCCTACGAGCAGTACTTC. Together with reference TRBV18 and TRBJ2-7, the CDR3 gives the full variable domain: NAGVMQNPRHLVRRRGQEARLRCSPMKGHSHVYWYRQLPEEGLKFMVYLQKENIIDESGMPKERFSAEFPKEGPSILRIQQVVRGDSAAYFCASSTPGQGSYEQYFGPGTRLTVT.

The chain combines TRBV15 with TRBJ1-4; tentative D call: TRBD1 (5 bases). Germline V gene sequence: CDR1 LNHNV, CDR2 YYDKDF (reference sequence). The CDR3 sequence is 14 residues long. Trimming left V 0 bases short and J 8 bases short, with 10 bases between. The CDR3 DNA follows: TGTGCCACCAGCAGAGAAGGGGCCCGCGAAAAACTGTTTTTT. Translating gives CATSREGAREKLFF.